A selection of T cell receptor beta chains follows, all from one sample in a study of cytomegalovirus exposure and HLA in healthy donors. Profiled with immunoSEQ multiplex PCR; TCRdb holds only in-frame clones, not every one. Of some 110,000 clones in the sample, approximately 82% are singletons; the top ten hold roughly 8.2%. The sample consisted of PBMCs. Receptor source: a man between 40 and 49 years old in good health and CMV-seropositive. Both conserved end residues are part of each CDR3. Each record gives: V gene, D gene, clone size, J gene, CDR3 DNA, CDR3 protein. The D gene is left open where the match is weak. Clone size appears in some rows only: once, few, many, or a class for an expanded clone.

V: TRBV4-2; D: -; size: -; J: TRBJ2-3; DNA: TGTGCCCGAAAGGGCGGGGAGGCCACAGATACGCAGTATTTT; CDR3: CARKGGEATDTQYF
V: TRBV30; D: TRBD2; size: -; J: TRBJ2-5; DNA: TGTGCCTGGACCATCAGGGTTAGGGCGGGAGGGCCCCAAGAGACCCAGTACTTC; CDR3: CAWTIRVRAGGPQETQYF
V: TRBV7-8; D: TRBD2; size: -; J: TRBJ2-7; DNA: TGTGCCAGCAGCTTGGGGCCGGCGGGGGGCTACGAGCAGTACTTC; CDR3: CASSLGPAGGYEQYF
V: TRBV18; D: TRBD1; size: few; J: TRBJ1-5; DNA: TGTGCCAGCTCACCGCAACAGGGGAGCAATCAGCCCCAGCATTTT; CDR3: CASSPQQGSNQPQHF
V: TRBV18; D: -; size: -; J: TRBJ2-7; DNA: TGTGCCAGCTCACCTCCAGGGCAGAGTTACGAGCAGTACTTC; CDR3: CASSPPGQSYEQYF
V: TRBV4-3; D: -; size: few; J: TRBJ2-5; DNA: TGCGCCAGCAGCCAACTAGACGGGACCCAGTACTTC; CDR3: CASSQLDGTQYF
V: TRBV7-3; D: TRBD1; size: -; J: TRBJ1-1; DNA: TGTGCCAGCAGCCTCCTTCGACAGGGGTTGACTGAAGCTTTCTTT; CDR3: CASSLLRQGLTEAFF
V: TRBV11-2; D: TRBD1; size: few; J: TRBJ1-1; DNA: TGTGCCAGCAGCGCCCGACAGGGGGCTGAAGCTTTCTTT; CDR3: CASSARQGAEAFF
V: TRBV7-9; D: -; size: -; J: TRBJ2-7; DNA: TGTGCCAGCAGCGGGTCGGGACTTTCCTACGAGCAGTACTTC; CDR3: CASSGSGLSYEQYF
V: TRBV9; D: TRBD1; size: -; J: TRBJ1-5; DNA: TGTGCCAACAGCGTCGGGACAGGGGCTAATCAGCCCCAGCATTTT; CDR3: CANSVGTGANQPQHF
V: TRBV19; D: TRBD2; size: -; J: TRBJ2-1; DNA: TGTGCCACCCAACTAGCGGGTAGCAATGAGCAGTTCTTC; CDR3: CATQLAGSNEQFF
V: TRBV30; D: -; size: -; J: TRBJ2-5; DNA: TGTGCCTGGAGGGCCAGGGGAGAGACCCAGTACTTC; CDR3: CAWRARGETQYF
V: TRBV27; D: -; size: -; J: TRBJ2-1; DNA: TGTGCCAGCAGTCCGATTTTGGGGGGCTCCTACAATGAGCAGTTCTTC; CDR3: CASSPILGGSYNEQFF
V: TRBV30; D: -; size: -; J: TRBJ2-2; DNA: TGTGCCTGGAGCCCAGGGTCTGGAGAGCTGTTTTTT; CDR3: CAWSPGSGELFF
V: TRBV5-6; D: -; size: -; J: TRBJ1-1; DNA: TGTGCCAGCAGCTTGTGGGGCATGAACACTGAAGCTTTCTTT; CDR3: CASSLWGMNTEAFF
V: TRBV7-6; D: TRBD2; size: -; J: TRBJ2-7; DNA: TGTGCCAGCAGCTGGGGCCCCCCAGCGGGAGGGTCCTACGAGCAGTACTTC; CDR3: CASSWGPPAGGSYEQYF
V: TRBV6-1; D: TRBD2; size: few; J: TRBJ2-7; DNA: TGTGCCTCTAGGGCTAGCGGGAGTCACGAGCAGTACTTC; CDR3: CASRASGSHEQYF
V: TRBV19; D: TRBD1; size: -; J: TRBJ2-2; DNA: TGTGCCAGTAGTATTTTCCTCGGACAGGGAATCACCGGGGAGCTGTTTTTT; CDR3: CASSIFLGQGITGELFF
V: TRBV6-5; D: -; size: -; J: TRBJ2-5; DNA: TGTGCCAGCAGTTACGTGACGGGTGTAGAGACCCAGTACTTC; CDR3: CASSYVTGVETQYF
V: TRBV6-1; D: -; size: few; J: TRBJ2-5; DNA: TGTGCCAGCACCGAAGGGGGAGCTGGAGAGACCCAGTACTTC; CDR3: CASTEGGAGETQYF
V: TRBV21-1; D: -; size: -; J: TRBJ2-4; DNA: TGTGCCAGTGACAGGTGTGGAGCCAAAAACATTCAGTACTTC; CDR3: CASDRCGAKNIQYF
V: TRBV6-5; D: TRBD1; size: -; J: TRBJ1-6; DNA: TGTGCCAGCAGTTATTCGGACAGGGGGAATGGTTCACCCCTCCACTTT; CDR3: CASSYSDRGNGSPLHF
V: TRBV7-2; D: -; size: once; J: TRBJ2-3; DNA: TGTGCCAGCAGCTTAGGCTTAGCAGATACGCAGTATTTT; CDR3: CASSLGLADTQYF
V: TRBV7-2; D: -; size: -; J: TRBJ1-2; DNA: TGTGCCAGCAGCTCTCAGGGAAATGTAAACTATGGCTACACCTTC; CDR3: CASSSQGNVNYGYTF
V: TRBV7-2; D: -; size: -; J: TRBJ2-7; DNA: TGTGCCAGCAGCTTATCTGGGGGGAAGCTTTACGAGCAGTACTTC; CDR3: CASSLSGGKLYEQYF
V: TRBV2; D: TRBD1; size: -; J: TRBJ1-2; DNA: TGTGCCAGCAGTGGCCAGGGGGTAGACTATGGCTACACCTTC; CDR3: CASSGQGVDYGYTF
V: TRBV25-1; D: TRBD1; size: -; J: TRBJ1-3; DNA: TGTGCCAGCAGTGAATACGCAGGGGGCTCTGGAAACACCATATATTTT; CDR3: CASSEYAGGSGNTIYF
V: TRBV11-2; D: TRBD1; size: -; J: TRBJ1-6; DNA: TGTGCCAGCAGCTTAGCAGGGGGCTATAATTCACCCCTCCACTTT; CDR3: CASSLAGGYNSPLHF
V: TRBV25-1; D: -; size: -; J: TRBJ1-6; DNA: TGTGCCAGCACGCCCAGGGCGGATAATTCACCCCTCCACTTT; CDR3: CASTPRADNSPLHF
V: TRBV7-9; D: TRBD2; size: few; J: TRBJ2-5; DNA: TGTGCCAGGGAAATAGCGGGAACGAAAGAGACCCAGTACTTC; CDR3: CAREIAGTKETQYF
V: TRBV7-6; D: TRBD2; size: -; J: TRBJ2-1; DNA: TGTGCCAGCAGCCCACAGCGGGGGGCATACAATGAGCAGTTCTTC; CDR3: CASSPQRGAYNEQFF
V: TRBV11-2; D: -; size: few; J: TRBJ2-1; DNA: TGTGCCAGCAGCTTAGAGCTCGGTGAGCAGTTCTTC; CDR3: CASSLELGEQFF
V: TRBV13; D: TRBD1; size: once; J: TRBJ2-5; DNA: TGTGCCAGCAGCTTAGGCCTATTTCGACAGGGCGAAGAGACCCAGTACTTC; CDR3: CASSLGLFRQGEETQYF
V: TRBV2; D: TRBD1; size: once; J: TRBJ2-7; DNA: TGTGCCAGCAGTAAACAGGGGAACGAGCAGTACTTC; CDR3: CASSKQGNEQYF
V: TRBV5-5; D: -; size: -; J: TRBJ1-2; DNA: TGTGCCAGCAGCTTGGAAGGTTTGGGCGGCTACACCTTC; CDR3: CASSLEGLGGYTF
V: TRBV10-3; D: TRBD1; size: -; J: TRBJ1-1; DNA: TGTGCCATCAGTGAGACGGGACAGGGGAGCACTGAAGCTTTCTTT; CDR3: CAISETGQGSTEAFF
V: TRBV5-1; D: TRBD1; size: -; J: TRBJ2-6; DNA: TGCGCCAGCAGCGTTTCAGGGGGCGCCGGGGCCAACGTCCTGACTTTC; CDR3: CASSVSGGAGANVLTF
V: TRBV27; D: -; size: -; J: TRBJ1-6; DNA: TGTGCCAGCAGTTCAGCAGGGGCTTATAATTCACCCCTCCACTTT; CDR3: CASSSAGAYNSPLHF
V: TRBV9; D: -; size: -; J: TRBJ2-5; DNA: TGTGCCAGCAGCGTAGAACAGGGAATGGGACGGGAGACCCAGTACTTC; CDR3: CASSVEQGMGRETQYF
V: TRBV5-1; D: -; size: -; J: TRBJ2-2; DNA: TGCGCCAGCAGCTTGGTCCAGGGGGGCACCGGGGAGCTGTTTTTT; CDR3: CASSLVQGGTGELFF
V: TRBV7-8; D: TRBD2; size: -; J: TRBJ2-6; DNA: TGTGCCAGCAGCTTAGCGAGCGGGGGGGCCCATCTCGGGGCCAACGTCCTGACTTTC; CDR3: CASSLASGGAHLGANVLTF
V: TRBV5-5; D: -; size: few; J: TRBJ1-1; DNA: TGTGCCACCATCAATCCTCTACGGAACACTGAAGCTTTCTTT; CDR3: CATINPLRNTEAFF
V: TRBV6-5; D: -; size: -; J: TRBJ2-5; DNA: TGTGCCAGCTCCACCGCGGCGGGGGCTCAAGAGACCCAGTACTTC; CDR3: CASSTAAGAQETQYF
V: TRBV10-3; D: TRBD1; size: -; J: TRBJ1-2; DNA: TGTGCCACCAGGACAGGGGAGGATGGCTACACCTTC; CDR3: CATRTGEDGYTF
V: TRBV7-8; D: -; size: -; J: TRBJ1-5; DNA: TGTGCCAGCGGACAGACTAATCAGCCCCAGCATTTT; CDR3: CASGQTNQPQHF
V: TRBV13; D: -; size: -; J: TRBJ2-2; DNA: TGTGCCAGCAACACAGGACCAAACACCGGGGAGCTGTTTTTT; CDR3: CASNTGPNTGELFF
V: TRBV29-1; D: -; size: -; J: TRBJ2-7; DNA: TGCAGCGTTGAAAGCCCCGGCAGGAACGACTACGAGCAGTACTTC; CDR3: CSVESPGRNDYEQYF
V: TRBV18; D: -; size: -; J: TRBJ1-1; DNA: TGTGCCAGCTCGTACGTAGGAGCAACTGAAGCTTTCTTT; CDR3: CASSYVGATEAFF
V: TRBV19; D: TRBD2; size: -; J: TRBJ2-1; DNA: TGTGCCAGTAGGAAAGGGGAAGAGTTCAGCGGGGGCTTGAATGAGCAGTTCTTC; CDR3: CASRKGEEFSGGLNEQFF
V: TRBV27; D: TRBD1; size: -; J: TRBJ2-1; DNA: TGTGCCAGCAGTTTCCGACAGGGGGCCTACAATGAGCAGTTCTTC; CDR3: CASSFRQGAYNEQFF
V: TRBV7-9; D: TRBD1; size: -; J: TRBJ2-3; DNA: TGTGCCAGCAGCCTACGGACAGGGGGAACAGATACGCAGTATTTT; CDR3: CASSLRTGGTDTQYF
V: TRBV11-3; D: -; size: -; J: TRBJ2-5; DNA: TGTGCCAGCAGCTTAGACCTCCAAGAGACCCAGTACTTC; CDR3: CASSLDLQETQYF
V: TRBV6-9; D: TRBD1; size: -; J: TRBJ1-4; DNA: TGTGCCAGCAGACTGGACAGGGAAGGCGAAATCGGAGAAAAACTGTTTTTT; CDR3: CASRLDREGEIGEKLFF
V: TRBV6-6; D: TRBD1; size: once; J: TRBJ2-7; DNA: TGTGCCAGCAGTTACAACCCCGGGACAGGGCTCGACGAGCAGTACTTC; CDR3: CASSYNPGTGLDEQYF